The 24 T cell receptor beta chains given below trace back to one sample, sequenced in a study of blood T cells in healthy people across ages. A J-beta primer mix and a sample-barcoded 5' primer were used in a second PCR of about 7 to 12 cycles. TCRdb reanalysed the 5' RACE reads using MiXCR and keeps one entry per CDR3 protein. Found here are about 1 million distinct CDR3 sequences, around 27% of them singletons; the top ten hold 0.75%. This sample was also put to use in a study of T cells of mothers and their children.

The sample comprised blood. The receptors stem from a girl aged 2 to 10 in good health.

This chain joins TRBV20-1 and TRBJ2-3; 7 bases are shared with TRBD1. This CDR3 has 14 amino acids. V was clipped by 1 base and J by 2 bases; unmatched bases: 3. Germline V CDR1 and CDR2: DFQATT, SNEGSKA (reference sequence). For the CDR3, the DNA is TGCAGTGCTAGAGCAGGGGGTAACACAGATACGCAGTATTTT. It is translated as CSARAGGNTDTQYF.

This clonotype was observed a single time. The chain uses TRBV7-2 and TRBJ1-2; D is unclear. CDR3 length equals 14 residues. Germline-derived CDR1 and CDR2 are SGHTA and FQGNSA. V dropped 5 bases and J dropped 4 bases, with 14 bases sitting between them. The CDR3 nucleotides are TGTGCCAGCAGCCAAACCGGATGGGGCTATGGCTACACCTTC. Protein sequence: CASSQTGWGYGYTF. Complete variable domain (other parts from reference TRBV7-2 and TRBJ1-2): GAGVSQSPSNKVTEKGKDVELRCDPISGHTALYWYRQSLGQGLEFLIYFQGNSAPDKSGLPSDRFSAERTGGSVSTLTIQRTQQEDSAVYLCASSQTGWGYGYTFGSGTRLTVV.

This clonotype was detected only a few times. This sequence joins TRBV12-3 or TRBV12-4 and TRBJ2-1; 10 nucleotides match TRBD1. V shed 8 bases and J 5 bases; nucleotides not matched to a gene: 12. The CDR3 has 16 residues. The CDR3: CASWLVGDRGNNEQFF. CDR3 bases: TGTGCCAGCTGGCTTGTCGGGGACAGGGGCAACAATGAGCAGTTCTTC.

The chain links TRBV28 to TRBJ2-7; a possible D gene is TRBD1 (6 bases). Germline values: CDR1 MDHEN, CDR2 SYDVKM. CDR3 size: 13 residues. The V gene lost 4 bases and the J gene lost 3 bases, with 10 bases spanning the gap. DNA of the CDR3: TGTGCCAGCAGTTCGGACAGCGTCTACGAGCAGTACTTC. Its translation: CASSSDSVYEQYF.

There are a few counts of this clonotype. The chain combines TRBV12-3 or TRBV12-4 with TRBJ2-5, with 7 bases identical to TRBD1. The J call is doubtful: the DNA matches TRBJ2-7 better. The CDR3 contains 15 residues. The CDR3: CASSDQGQVSYEQYF. In DNA form, the CDR3 reads TGTGCCAGCAGTGACCAAGGACAGGTCTCCTACGAGCAGTACTTC.

The chain joins TRBV7-2 to TRBJ1-5; TRBD1 matches 8 bases. V was pared by 2 bases and J by 3 bases, with 6 bases of the junction left unmatched. CDR1 SGHTA and CDR2 FQGNSA come from the germline V gene. The CDR3 is 16 amino acids. The CDR3 nucleotides are TGTGCCAGCAGCTTAAACGGACAGGGCCTCAATCAGCCCCAGCATTTT. Residues: CASSLNGQGLNQPQHF. Complete variable domain (other parts from reference TRBV7-2 and TRBJ1-5): GAGVSQSPSNKVTEKGKDVELRCDPISGHTALYWYRQSLGQGLEFLIYFQGNSAPDKSGLPSDRFSAERTGGSVSTLTIQRTQQEDSAVYLCASSLNGQGLNQPQHFGDGTRLSIL.

The chain combines TRBV20-1 with TRBJ1-4; D gene uncertain. Germline V gene data show CDR1 as DFQATT and CDR2 as SNEGSKA (reference sequence). V lost 6 bases and J 0 bases, leaving 11 bases between the germline ends. The CDR3 contains 14 residues. The CDR3 region has the DNA TGCAGTGCCAGGAGTTGGGCAACTAATGAAAAACTGTTTTTT. Residues: CSARSWATNEKLFF.

This clonotype was observed a handful of times. This chain joins TRBV7-2 and TRBJ2-2; TRBD2 is a possible D gene (6 bases). CDR3 length: 13 amino acids. CDR1 is SGHTA, CDR2 FQGNSA, per germline. The V gene lost 8 bases and the J gene lost 3 bases, with 10 bases spanning the gap. The CDR3 nucleotides read TGTGCCAGCTGGGGGGAGTACACCGGGGAGCTGTTTTTT. Translating gives CASWGEYTGELFF.

V and J are TRBV29-1 and TRBJ2-5; D is unclear. Between the trimmed V and J ends, which lost 8 bases and 0 bases, there was a span of 4 bases. This CDR3 is 10 amino acids long. Germline V gives CDR1 SQVTM, CDR2 ANQGSEA. The CDR3 loop reads CSIHQETQYF. CDR3 bases: TGCAGCATACACCAAGAGACCCAGTACTTC.

This chain joins TRBV12-5 and TRBJ2-7, with TRBD1 matching 8 bases. CDR1 and CDR2 (germline): LGHNT, FRNRAP. Losses at the gene ends were 5 bases for V and 6 bases for J; bases not matched to a gene: 9. There are 14 residues in the CDR3. CDR3 in amino acids: CASGLTGGFGEQYF. Here the CDR3 DNA reads TGTGCTAGTGGTCTCACAGGGGGATTCGGCGAGCAGTACTTC.

This clonotype was seen many times. The chain joins TRBV28 to TRBJ1-5, with D possibly being TRBD1 (6 bases). This CDR3 region has 13 residues. The V end was cut by 5 bases, the J end by 8 bases, with 13 bases between. Germline V lookup: CDR1 MDHEN, CDR2 SYDVKM. In nucleotides, the CDR3 is TGTGCCAGCAGTCATAACAGGGACGAGCCCCAGCATTTT. It encodes CASSHNRDEPQHF.

This clonotype came up a few times. The V and J genes are TRBV7-9 and TRBJ1-1, with no clear D. The germline V gene has CDR1 SEHNR and CDR2 FQNEAQ (reference sequence). The CDR3 loop spans 14 amino acids. The V and J ends lost 5 bases and 8 bases respectively, with 18 bases between them. CDR3 residues: CASSARPLGSEAFF. The DNA for the CDR3 is TGTGCCAGCAGCGCGCGGCCTCTCGGATCGGAAGCTTTCTTT.

The chain links TRBV3-1 to TRBJ2-3; D not certain. The CDR3 is made up of 15 amino acids. Trimming cost V 4 bases and J 4 bases, with 15 bases left between them. Germline V CDR1 and CDR2: LGHDT, YNNKEL (reference sequence). In DNA, the CDR3 is TGTGCCAGCAGCCGAGCGCTAGGGCAGTCAGATACGCAGTATTTT. It encodes CASSRALGQSDTQYF.

This chain joins TRBV4-1 and TRBJ1-5; D unresolved. V was pared by 3 bases and J by 3 bases, with 12 bases between. The CDR3 has 15 residues. Germline V gene lookup returns CDR1 MGHRA and CDR2 YSYEKL. CDR3 coding DNA: TGCGCCAGCAGCCACCCCCGAGGAGACAATCAGCCCCAGCATTTT. It encodes CASSHPRGDNQPQHF.

This clonotype was picked up a small number of times. This rearrangement joins TRBV5-1 to TRBJ2-7, with D tentatively TRBD1 or TRBD2 (6 bases each). CDR1 and CDR2 from the germline V gene are SGHRS and YFSETQ. This CDR3 has 15 residues. V lost 0 bases to trimming and J lost 3 bases, with 13 bases between them. CDR3 DNA: TGCGCCAGCAGCTTGGATGGGGGGCAGGACTACGAGCAGTACTTC. Its translation is CASSLDGGQDYEQYF.

The chain couples TRBV6-1 to TRBJ2-1; TRBD2 agrees at 12 bases. The CDR3 spans 15 residues. The V gene's germline CDR1 is MNHNS and CDR2 SASEGT. V was clipped by 3 bases and J by 8 bases; unmatched bases: 5. The CDR3 coding sequence is TGTGCCAGCAGTGATCTAGCGGGAGGGCCTCATGAGCAGTTCTTC. Its protein is CASSDLAGGPHEQFF.

This clonotype was seen a few times. The chain employs TRBV5-1 and TRBJ2-3; tentative D call: TRBD2 (5 bases). Germline values: CDR1 SGHRS, CDR2 YFSETQ. The CDR3 is 14 residues long. The V end was cut by 2 bases, the J end by 2 bases, with 9 bases between. CDR3 in DNA: TGCGCCAGCAGCTTAGCGGATCCCACAGATACGCAGTATTTT. It codes for CASSLADPTDTQYF.

This clonotype was observed a handful of times. The chain joins TRBV27 to TRBJ1-2; TRBD1 matches at 9 bases. Looked up from germline, CDR1 is MNHEY and CDR2 is SMNVEV (reference sequence). The CDR3 is 15 residues long. The junction had 10 bases not matched to a gene; V was cut back by 5 bases and J by 6 bases. The CDR3 is CASSIHMGQGNGYTF. For the CDR3, the DNA is TGTGCCAGCAGTATTCATATGGGACAGGGCAATGGCTACACCTTC.

In its sample, this clonotype was seen a few times. CDR3 residues: CASSQSGTLEHEQYF. In nucleotides, the CDR3 is TGTGCCAGCAGCCAATCCGGTACTCTTGAACACGAGCAGTACTTC. The genes are TRBV4-2 and TRBJ2-7; D call uncertain. This CDR3 is built from 15 residues. V lost 2 bases and J 5 bases, leaving 16 bases between the germline ends. Germline CDR1 LGHNA, CDR2 YNFKEQ.

The J gene is TRBJ2-4, the V gene TRBV11-2; perhaps TRBD1 as D (5 bases). With 5 bases removed from V and 9 bases from J, the gap between germline ends came to 23 bases. CDR3 length: 16 amino acids. CDR1 SGHAT and CDR2 FQNNGV come from the germline V gene. The CDR3 DNA is TGTGCCAGCAGCCTGGACATACGGTCCCTTCCCGGCATTCAGTACTTC. This translates into CASSLDIRSLPGIQYF.

This clonotype has more than one count but fewer than ten. This chain links TRBV2 with TRBJ2-7; TRBD2 is a possible D gene (6 bases). The CDR3 runs to 17 residues. V was cut by 0 bases and J by 3 bases, with 18 bases left in between. Germline values: CDR1 SNHLY, CDR2 FYNNEI. The CDR3 nucleotides read TGTGCCAGCAGTGAAGCTTATAGTGGCGGGAATCTCTACGAGCAGTACTTC. It translates to CASSEAYSGGNLYEQYF.

This clonotype has a handful of counts. DNA for the CDR3: TGTGCCACCAGTGACCCCGCGACAGCGGTCCCAGCGCAGTACTTC. Translated, it gives CATSDPATAVPAQYF. The chain employs TRBV24-1 and TRBJ2-7, with D perhaps TRBD1 or TRBD2 (5 bases each). The CDR3 spans 15 residues. The V end lost 4 bases, the J end lost 9 bases, and 21 bases lay between the germline ends. Germline assignment: CDR1 KGHDR and CDR2 SFDVKD.

J is TRBJ1-4 and V is TRBV7-9; D might be TRBD1 (5 bases). CDR1 is SEHNR, CDR2 FQNEAQ, per germline (reference sequence). Trimming left V 6 bases short and J 5 bases short, with 19 bases between. The CDR3 sequence is 16 residues long. CDR3 protein: CASSSYTGRQNEKLFF. The CDR3 coding sequence is TGTGCCAGCAGTTCTTATACCGGGAGACAGAATGAAAAACTGTTTTTT.

The sample holds a few counts of this clonotype. This chain connects TRBV4-1 to TRBJ2-1, with TRBD2 matching over 7 bases. The CDR3 covers 16 residues. Germline CDR1 is MGHRA and CDR2 is YSYEKL. V was clipped by 1 base and J by 3 bases; unmatched bases: 6. The CDR3 is CASSQVSKRDYNEQFF. DNA for the CDR3: TGCGCCAGCAGCCAAGTATCCAAGCGGGACTACAATGAGCAGTTCTTC.